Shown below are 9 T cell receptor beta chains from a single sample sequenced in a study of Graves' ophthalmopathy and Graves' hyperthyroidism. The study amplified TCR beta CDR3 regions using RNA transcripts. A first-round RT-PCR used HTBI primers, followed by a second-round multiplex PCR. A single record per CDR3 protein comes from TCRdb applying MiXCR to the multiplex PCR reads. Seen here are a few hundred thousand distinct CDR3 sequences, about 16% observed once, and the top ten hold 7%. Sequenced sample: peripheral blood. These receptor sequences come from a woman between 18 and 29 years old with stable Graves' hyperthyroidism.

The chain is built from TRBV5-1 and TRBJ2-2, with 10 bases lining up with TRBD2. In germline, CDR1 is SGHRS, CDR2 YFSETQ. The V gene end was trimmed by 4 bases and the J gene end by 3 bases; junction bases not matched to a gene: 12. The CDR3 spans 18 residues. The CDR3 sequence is CASSHSGGAIGYTGELFF. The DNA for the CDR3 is TGCGCCAGCAGCCACAGCGGGGGGGCCATCGGCTACACCGGGGAGCTGTTTTTT.

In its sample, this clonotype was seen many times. CDR3 DNA sequence: TGTGCCAGCAGCTTGGGGACCCGCTTTCGCGAGCAGTACTTC. Its translation is CASSLGTRFREQYF. The V and J genes are TRBV12-3 or TRBV12-4 and TRBJ2-7; TRBD1 or TRBD2 may be the D gene (5 bases each). V gave up 6 bases and J gave up 6 bases, with 18 bases separating them. This CDR3 has 14 amino acids.

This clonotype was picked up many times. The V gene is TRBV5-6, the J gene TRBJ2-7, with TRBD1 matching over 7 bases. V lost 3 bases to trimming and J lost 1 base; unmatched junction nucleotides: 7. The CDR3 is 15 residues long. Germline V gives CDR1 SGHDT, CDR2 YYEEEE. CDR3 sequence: CASSWRTGTSYEQYF. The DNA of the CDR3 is TGTGCCAGCAGCTGGAGGACAGGTACTTCCTACGAGCAGTACTTC. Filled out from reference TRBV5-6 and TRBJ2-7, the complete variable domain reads DAGVTQSPTHLIKTRGQQVTLRCSPKSGHDTVSWYQQALGQGPQFIFQYYEEEERQRGNFPDRFSGHQFPNYSSELNVNALLLGDSALYLCASSWRTGTSYEQYFGPGTRLTVT.

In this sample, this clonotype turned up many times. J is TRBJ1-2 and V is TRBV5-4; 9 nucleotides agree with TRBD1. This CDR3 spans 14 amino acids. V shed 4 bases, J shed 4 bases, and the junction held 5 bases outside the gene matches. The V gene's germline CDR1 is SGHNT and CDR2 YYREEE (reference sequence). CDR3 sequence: CASSSKGQGYGYTF. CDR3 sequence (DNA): TGTGCCAGCAGCAGCAAGGGACAGGGCTATGGCTACACCTTC.

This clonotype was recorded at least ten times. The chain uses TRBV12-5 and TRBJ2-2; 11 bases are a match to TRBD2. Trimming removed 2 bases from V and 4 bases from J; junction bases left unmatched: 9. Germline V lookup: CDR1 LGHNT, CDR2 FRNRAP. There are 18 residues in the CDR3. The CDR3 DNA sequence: TGTGCTAGTGGTTTGTTTCCGAGACTAGCGGGGACCACCGGGGAGCTGTTTTTT. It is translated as CASGLFPRLAGTTGELFF.

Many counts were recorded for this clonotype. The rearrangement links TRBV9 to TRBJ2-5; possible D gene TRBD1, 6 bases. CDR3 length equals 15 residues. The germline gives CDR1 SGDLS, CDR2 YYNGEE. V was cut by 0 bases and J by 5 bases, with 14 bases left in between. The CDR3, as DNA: TGTGCCAGCAGCGTAGGTGGACAGCAGATCGAGACCCAGTACTTC. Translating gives CASSVGGQQIETQYF. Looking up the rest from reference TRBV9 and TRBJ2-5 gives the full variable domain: DSGVTQTPKHLITATGQRVTLRCSPRSGDLSVYWYQQSLDQGLQFLIQYYNGEERAKGNILERFSAQQFPDLHSELNLSSLELGDSALYFCASSVGGQQIETQYFGPGTRLLVL.

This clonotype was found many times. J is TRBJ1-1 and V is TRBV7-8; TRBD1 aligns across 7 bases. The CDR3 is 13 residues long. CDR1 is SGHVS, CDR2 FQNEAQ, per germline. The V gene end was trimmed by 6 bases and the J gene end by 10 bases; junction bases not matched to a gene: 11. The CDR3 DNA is TGTGCCAGCAGTGCTGCGCAGGGGGAAGGAGCTTTCTTT. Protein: CASSAAQGEGAFF.

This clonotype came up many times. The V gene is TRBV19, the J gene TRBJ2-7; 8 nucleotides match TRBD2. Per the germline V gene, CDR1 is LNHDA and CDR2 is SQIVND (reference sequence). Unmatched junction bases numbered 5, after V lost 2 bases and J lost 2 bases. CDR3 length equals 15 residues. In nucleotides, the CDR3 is TGTGCCAGTAGTATAAGGGACGGGGGGGCCTACGAGCAGTACTTC. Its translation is CASSIRDGGAYEQYF.

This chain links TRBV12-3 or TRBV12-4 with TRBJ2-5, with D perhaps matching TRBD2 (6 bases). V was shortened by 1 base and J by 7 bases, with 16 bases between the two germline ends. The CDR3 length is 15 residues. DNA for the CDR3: TGTGCCAGCAGTTTAGGGCAGCTCGGGGGAGGGACCCAGTACTTC. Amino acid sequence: CASSLGQLGGGTQYF.